This TCR beta chain was observed in a study of cytomegalovirus exposure and HLA in healthy donors. 13 Jbeta primers and 60 Vbeta primers were used for the PCR. Per the study methods: As a later analysis found, there were 70 million to 100 million unique TCR beta chains, of which some 10 million were shared. Libraries were prepared by immunoSEQ multiplex PCR; TCRdb keeps only in-frame clonotypes and omits some of them. From that table come the V and J calls and clone size; the DNA was used to work out D and trimming. Of approximately 150,000 clones in the sample, approximately 73% were seen once. Germline CDR1 and CDR2: MDHEN and SYDVKM. Unmatched junction bases numbered 10, after V lost 8 bases and J lost 0 bases. The length of the CDR3 is 16 residues. The sample holds a few counts of this clone.

The receptor comes from a woman between 18 and 30 years old in good health and CMV-seropositive. The sequenced sample was PBMCs. The chain couples TRBV28 to TRBJ1-5; 7 bases are shared with TRBD1. CDR3 region: CASLPSGTDSNQPQHF. CDR3 DNA: TGTGCCAGCCTCCCATCCGGGACAGATAGCAATCAGCCCCAGCATTTT.